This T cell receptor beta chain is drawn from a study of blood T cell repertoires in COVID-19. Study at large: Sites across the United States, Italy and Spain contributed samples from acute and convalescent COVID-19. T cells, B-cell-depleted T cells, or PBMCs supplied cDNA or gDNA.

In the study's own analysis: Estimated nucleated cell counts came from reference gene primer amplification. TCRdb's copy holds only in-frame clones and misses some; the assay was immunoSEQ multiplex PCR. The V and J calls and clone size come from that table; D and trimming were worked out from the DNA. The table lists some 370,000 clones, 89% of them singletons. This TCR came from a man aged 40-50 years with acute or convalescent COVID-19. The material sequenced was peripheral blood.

CDR3: CASSLRAGNYGYTF. Here the CDR3 DNA reads TGTGCCAGCAGTCTGAGGGCCGGGAACTATGGCTACACCTTC. V and J are TRBV6-5 and TRBJ1-2; D is undetermined. V was cut by 5 bases and J by 2 bases, with 12 bases left in between. The CDR3 has 14 residues. CDR1 is MNHEY and CDR2 is SVGAGI in the germline V gene.